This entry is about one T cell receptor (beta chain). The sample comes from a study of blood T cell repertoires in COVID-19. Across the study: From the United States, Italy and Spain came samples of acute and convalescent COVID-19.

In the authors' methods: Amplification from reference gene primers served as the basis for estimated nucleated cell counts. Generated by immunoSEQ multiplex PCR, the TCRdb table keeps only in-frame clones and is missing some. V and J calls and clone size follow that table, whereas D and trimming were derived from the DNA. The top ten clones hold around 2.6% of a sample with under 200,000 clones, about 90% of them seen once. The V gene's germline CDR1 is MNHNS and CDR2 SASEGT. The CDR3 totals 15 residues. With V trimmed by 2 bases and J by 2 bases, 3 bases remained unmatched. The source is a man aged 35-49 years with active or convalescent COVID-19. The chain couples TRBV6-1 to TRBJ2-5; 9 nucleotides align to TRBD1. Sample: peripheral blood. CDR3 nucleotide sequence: TGTGCCAGCAGTGAACAGACAGGGGGACAAGAGACCCAGTACTTC. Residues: CASSEQTGGQETQYF.